This T cell receptor beta chain was retrieved from a study of T cells in Graves' hyperthyroidism and ophthalmopathy. The CDR3 contains 15 residues. V dropped 1 base and J dropped 3 bases, with 9 bases sitting between them. Germline CDR1 reads SGHNT; CDR2 reads YENEEA. This clonotype was picked up a small number of times. Amplification of TCR beta CDR3 regions was performed using RNA transcripts as template. TCR CDR3 regions were first amplified by RT-PCR with HTBI primers. MiXCR, run by TCRdb on the multiplex PCR reads, gives a single entry per CDR3 protein. The sample has 300,000 to 400,000 distinct CDR3 sequences; roughly 18% are singletons.

Sequenced material: blood. The chain couples TRBV11-3 to TRBJ2-2; D is perhaps TRBD1 or TRBD2 (5 bases each). This receptor was taken from a young man with Graves' ophthalmopathy. The CDR3 spells CASSLAPGHTGELFF. Written as DNA, the CDR3 is TGTGCCAGCAGCTTAGCCCCGGGGCACACCGGGGAGCTGTTTTTT.